Included here is one TCR beta chain sequence, with context. Clones were sequenced by immunoSEQ multiplex PCR, and TCRdb holds only the in-frame ones, with some missing. The sample lists tens of thousands of clones; less than 85% were seen once. The data originate from a study of immune evolution from preneoplasia to lung adenocarcinoma. The CDR3 runs 14 residues. Trimming removed 3 bases from V and 8 bases from J; junction bases left unmatched: 7. The germline gives CDR1 SGHAT, CDR2 FQNNGV. Each case's diagnosis was confirmed by two pathologists on H&E. This receptor was obtained from a person in their sixties or seventies with lung adenocarcinoma. Sequencing was done on a sample of FFPE invasive lung adenocarcinoma tissue. The rearrangement uses TRBV11-2 and TRBJ2-1; 7 bases align to TRBD2. The CDR3 DNA reads TGTGCCAGCAGCTTTTGGGCGGGAGCCGATGAGCAGTTCTTC. This translates into CASSFWAGADEQFF.